This TCR beta chain was identified in a study of blood T cells in healthy people across ages. Study context: Per every two T cells, about one barcoded beta molecule was captured by template switching. Regarding the study as a whole: Naive T cell percentage strongly correlated with TCR beta diversity. Changes in expanded clonotypes were possibly confounded, as the CMV status of donors was unknown.

V shed 2 bases and J shed 8 bases, with 13 bases lying between them. The CDR3 length is 13 residues. Germline lookup yields CDR1 MNHEY and CDR2 SVGAGI. This clonotype showed up just once. Antigen: not known. Combining a sample-barcoded 5' primer with a J-beta primer mix, a second PCR ran for roughly 7 to 12 cycles. A single record per CDR3 protein comes from TCRdb applying MiXCR to the 5' RACE reads. The sample has approximately 940,000 distinct CDR3 sequences, around 48% seen once. The specimen was blood. This receptor was obtained from a young man in good health. The chain recombines TRBV6-5 with TRBJ2-7; D possibly matches TRBD1 or TRBD2 (5 bases each). CDR3 residues: CASSYEGRRQQYF. CDR3 nucleotide sequence: TGTGCCAGCAGTTACGAGGGACGTCGCCAGCAGTACTTC.